This record covers a single T cell receptor beta chain. This sample was included in a study of T cell changes during pregnancy in multiple sclerosis. The repertoire was sequenced with immunoSEQ multiplex PCR; TCRdb's copy has only in-frame clones and lacks some. The sample has approximately 100,000 clones, under 95% seen once. The CDR3 consists of 15 residues. Looked up from germline, CDR1 is ENHRY and CDR2 is SYGVKD. Trimming removed 8 bases from V and 1 base from J, with 14 bases in between. The sequence was obtained from a female donor with multiple sclerosis, enrolled in a pregnancy study. V usage is TRBV10-3 and J usage is TRBJ2-2, with D perhaps TRBD2 (5 bases). The input for sequencing was peripheral blood, taken after pregnancy. The CDR3 bases are TGTGCCATCCGGACTTCAGTCGGGAACACCGGGGAGCTGTTTTTT. Amino acids: CAIRTSVGNTGELFF.